This TCR beta chain came from a study of OX40 agonist ivuxolimab in advanced cancers. Study-wide context: Ivuxolimab was a fully human IgG2 agonistic monoclonal antibody targeting the costimulatory receptor OX40 (CD134). The paper covers the monotherapy dose-escalation part of the phase I ivuxolimab trial, which included N ≈ 57 patients. Patients were allowed to have had prior anti-PD-1, anti-PD-L1 or anti-CTLA-4 therapy, and roughly 40% of the dose-escalation patients had been treated with checkpoint inhibitors. Peripheral TCRbeta sequencing aimed to test whether ivuxolimab altered TCR sequence diversity and caused clonal T-cell expansion. A male proportion of under 85% and a mean age of approximately 62 years, ranging from about 23 to 90, were recorded for the dose-escalation cohort. Intravenous ivuxolimab was administered to patients every 2 weeks at six dose levels: 0.01, 0.1, 0.3, 1.5, 3 and 10 mg/kg. Partial responses were achieved by three dose-escalation patients, of whom one had hepatocellular carcinoma and two had cutaneous melanoma. Among the roughly 50 dose-escalation patients, roughly 20 had hepatocellular carcinoma, roughly 15 melanoma, 9 renal cell carcinoma and 9 head and neck cancer.

The trial excluded patients who had a history of autoimmune disease or who were on systemic immunosuppression. Peripheral blood for TCR sequencing was collected from all dose cohorts at baseline, on cycle 4 day 1, and on cycle 7 day 1. The samples were drawn from a first-in-human, open-label, multicenter phase I dose-escalation trial of ivuxolimab. Adults with locally advanced or metastatic melanoma, renal cell carcinoma, hepatocellular carcinoma or head and neck squamous cell carcinoma were enrolled in the trial. CD4+ and CD8+ T cells were sorted separately from peripheral blood before TCR sequencing. The paper as a whole reports these results and caveats: After ivuxolimab, more expanded clones were found on average in CD8+ T cells than in CD4+ T cells. At doses of 0.1 to 3.0 mg/kg, clonal expansion of both CD4+ and CD8+ T cells in blood was seen between baseline and week 6. In the 0.1-3.0 mg/kg groups, partial responders had among the lowest normalized peripheral clonal expansion, particularly in CD8+ T cells. Low levels of normalized T-cell clonal expansion were also seen in some nonresponding patients. Which antigens the clonally expanded peripheral T cells were specific for was not determined.

To sequence the TCRbeta CDR3 region, genomic DNA was isolated from the sorted cells. The immunoSEQ Assay was used to sequence the TCRbeta CDR3 regions. The clones in this table, taken by TCRdb from immuneACCESS, are in-frame only. Not every clone is retained; where verified, under half of the shortfall comes from an unresolved V gene, and the cause of the rest is unknown. Here the sample has 42,000 or so clones; around 85% occur a single time. The ten most abundant clones make up more than 13% of the sample. In regard to this clone: Its antigen remains unidentified. Base qualities were left out, and no much larger clone turns up one base away.

At the junction V is shortened by 1 base and J by 8 bases, with 11 bases in between. Including the terminal cysteine and phenylalanine, the CDR3 comprises 13 residues. Solely the CDR3 DNA is kept, with 39 bases framed from the first base. The germline V gene yields MNHEY for CDR1 and SVGAGI for CDR2. The sequence derives from an adult with an advanced solid tumor such as melanoma, head and neck, liver or kidney cancer. The chain is made from TRBV6-5 and TRBJ1-2, and perhaps TRBD1 as D gene, on 6 matching bases. The starting material was CD4+ or CD8+ T cells sorted from blood, obtained in a trial of the OX40 agonist ivuxolimab. The DNA sequence reads TGTGCCAGCAGTTACTTTTCAGGGGAAGGCTACACCTTC. The encoded protein is CASSYFSGEGYTF.